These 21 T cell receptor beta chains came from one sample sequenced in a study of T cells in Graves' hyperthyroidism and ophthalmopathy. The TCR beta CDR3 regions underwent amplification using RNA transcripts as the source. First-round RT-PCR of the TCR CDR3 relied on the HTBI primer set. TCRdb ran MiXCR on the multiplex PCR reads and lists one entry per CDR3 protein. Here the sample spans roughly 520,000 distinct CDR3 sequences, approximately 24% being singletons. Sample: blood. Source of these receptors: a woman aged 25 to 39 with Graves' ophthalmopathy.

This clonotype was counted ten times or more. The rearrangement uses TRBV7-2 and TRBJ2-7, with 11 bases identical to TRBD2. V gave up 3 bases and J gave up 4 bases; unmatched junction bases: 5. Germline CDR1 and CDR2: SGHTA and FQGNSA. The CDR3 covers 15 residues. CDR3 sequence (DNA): TGTGCCAGCAGCTTGACCGGGACTAGCGGATACGAGCAGTACTTC. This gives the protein CASSLTGTSGYEQYF. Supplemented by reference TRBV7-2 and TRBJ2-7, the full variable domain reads GAGVSQSPSNKVTEKGKDVELRCDPISGHTALYWYRQSLGQGLEFLIYFQGNSAPDKSGLPSDRFSAERTGGSVSTLTIQRTQQEDSAVYLCASSLTGTSGYEQYFGPGTRLTVT.

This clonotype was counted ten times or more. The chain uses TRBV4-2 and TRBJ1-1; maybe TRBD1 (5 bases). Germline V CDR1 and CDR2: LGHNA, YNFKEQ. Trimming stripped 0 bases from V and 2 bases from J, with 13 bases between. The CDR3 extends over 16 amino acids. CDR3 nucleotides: TGTGCCAGCAGCCAAGATCGGAAACAGGTAAACACTGAAGCTTTCTTT. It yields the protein CASSQDRKQVNTEAFF.

In DNA, the CDR3 is TGTGCCACCAGTGGCAGGACAGGGGCCGAGCAGTACTTC. As protein: CATSGRTGAEQYF. The rearrangement joins TRBV24-1 to TRBJ2-7; 9 bases agree with TRBD1. The CDR3 is made up of 13 amino acids. The V gene's germline CDR1 is KGHDR and CDR2 SFDVKD. The V and J ends lost 5 bases and 6 bases, in that order; junction bases with no gene match: 4.

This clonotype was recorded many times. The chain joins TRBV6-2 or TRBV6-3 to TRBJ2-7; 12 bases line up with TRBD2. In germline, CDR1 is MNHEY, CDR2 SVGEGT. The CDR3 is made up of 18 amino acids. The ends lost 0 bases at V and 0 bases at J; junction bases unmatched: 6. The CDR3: CASSYSSSGGDNSYEQYF. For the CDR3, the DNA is TGTGCCAGCAGTTACTCGTCTAGCGGGGGGGACAACTCCTACGAGCAGTACTTC.

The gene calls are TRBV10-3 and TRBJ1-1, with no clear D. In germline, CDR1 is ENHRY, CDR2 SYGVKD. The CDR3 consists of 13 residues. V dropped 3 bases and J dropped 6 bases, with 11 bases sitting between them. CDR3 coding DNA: TGTGCCATCAGTGATGCTGGGTCGTCTGAAGCTTTCTTT. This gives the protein CAISDAGSSEAFF.

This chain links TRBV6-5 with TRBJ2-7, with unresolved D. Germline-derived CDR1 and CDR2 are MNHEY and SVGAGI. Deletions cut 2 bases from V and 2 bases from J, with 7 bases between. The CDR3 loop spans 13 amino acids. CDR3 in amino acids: CASSYAEAYEQYF. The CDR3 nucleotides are TGTGCCAGCAGTTACGCGGAAGCCTACGAGCAGTACTTC.

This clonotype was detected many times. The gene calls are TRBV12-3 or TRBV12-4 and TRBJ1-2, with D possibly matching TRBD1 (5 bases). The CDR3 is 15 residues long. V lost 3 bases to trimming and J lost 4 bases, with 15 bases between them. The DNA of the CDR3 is TGTGCCAGCAGTTTGGGGCGGGTCCCAGTCTATGGCTACACCTTC. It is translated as CASSLGRVPVYGYTF.

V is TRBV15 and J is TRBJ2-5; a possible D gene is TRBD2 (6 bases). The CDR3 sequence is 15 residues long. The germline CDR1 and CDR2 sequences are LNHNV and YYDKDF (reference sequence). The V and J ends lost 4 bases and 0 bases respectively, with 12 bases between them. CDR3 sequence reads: CATSTGGPYQETQYF. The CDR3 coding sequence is TGTGCCACCAGCACCGGGGGACCGTACCAAGAGACCCAGTACTTC.

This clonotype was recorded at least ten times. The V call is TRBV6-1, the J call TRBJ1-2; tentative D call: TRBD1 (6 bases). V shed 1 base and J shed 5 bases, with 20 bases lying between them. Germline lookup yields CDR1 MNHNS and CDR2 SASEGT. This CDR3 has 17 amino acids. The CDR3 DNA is TGTGCCAGCAGTGAAGATCTTCCGTGGGAGGGGACATATGGCTACACCTTC. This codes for CASSEDLPWEGTYGYTF.

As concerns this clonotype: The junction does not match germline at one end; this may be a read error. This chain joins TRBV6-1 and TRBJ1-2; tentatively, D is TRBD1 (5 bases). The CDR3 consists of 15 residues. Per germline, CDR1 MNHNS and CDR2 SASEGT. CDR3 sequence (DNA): TGTGCCAGCAGCCCTCTGACAGTGCTCTTCTATGGTTACACCTTC. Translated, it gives CASSPLTVLFYGYTF.

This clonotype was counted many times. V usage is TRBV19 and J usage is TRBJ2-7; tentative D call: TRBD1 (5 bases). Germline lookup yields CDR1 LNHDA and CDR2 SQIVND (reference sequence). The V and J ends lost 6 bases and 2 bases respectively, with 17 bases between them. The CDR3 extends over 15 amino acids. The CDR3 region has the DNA TGTGCCAGTAGAAAGGACGTCGACAGAGCCTACGAGCAGTACTTC. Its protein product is CASRKDVDRAYEQYF.

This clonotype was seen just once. CDR3 DNA sequence: TGTGCCAGCAGGTCGGGACTAGCGTGGTTTCAGTACTTC. This codes for CASRSGLAWFQYF. The V call is TRBV12-3 or TRBV12-4, the J call TRBJ2-5; 10 positions match TRBD2. J lost 11 bases, V lost 6 bases, and 9 bases had no gene match. The CDR3 extends over 13 amino acids.

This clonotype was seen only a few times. CDR3 DNA: TGTGCCAGCAGCCCGACAGGGGAAGGACCCCAAGAGACCCAGTACTTC. This translates into CASSPTGEGPQETQYF. The chain combines TRBV13 with TRBJ2-5; 8 bases match TRBD1. The length of the CDR3 is 16 residues. The germline V gene encodes CDR1 PRHDT and CDR2 FYEKMQ (reference sequence). V lost 5 bases to trimming and J lost 1 base; unmatched junction nucleotides: 9.

CDR3 in amino acids: CASGSPAAVNNYGYTF. CDR3 coding DNA: TGTGCCAGCGGATCCCCGGCCGCAGTGAATAACTATGGCTACACCTTC. The rearrangement joins TRBV12-3 or TRBV12-4 to TRBJ1-2; D is uncertain. CDR3 size: 16 residues. V was cut by 8 bases and J by 1 base, with 20 bases left in between.

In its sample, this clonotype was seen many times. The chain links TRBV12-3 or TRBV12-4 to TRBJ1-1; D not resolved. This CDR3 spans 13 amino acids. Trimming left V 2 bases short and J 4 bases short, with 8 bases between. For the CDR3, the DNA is TGTGCCAGCAGTTTACGGGAAGTCACTGAAGCTTTCTTT. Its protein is CASSLREVTEAFF.

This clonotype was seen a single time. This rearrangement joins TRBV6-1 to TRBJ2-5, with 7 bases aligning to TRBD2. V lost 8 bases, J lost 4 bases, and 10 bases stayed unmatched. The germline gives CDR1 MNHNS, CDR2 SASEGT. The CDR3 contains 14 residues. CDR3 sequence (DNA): TGTGCCAGCGGAGAAGCCAGGGAGGGAGAGACCCAGTACTTC. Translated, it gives CASGEAREGETQYF.

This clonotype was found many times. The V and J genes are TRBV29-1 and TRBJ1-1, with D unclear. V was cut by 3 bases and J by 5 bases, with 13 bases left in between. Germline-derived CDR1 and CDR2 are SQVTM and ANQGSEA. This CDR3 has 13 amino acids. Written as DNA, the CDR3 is TGCAGCGTTGATTGGGGATCGGGGACTGAAGCTTTCTTT. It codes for CSVDWGSGTEAFF. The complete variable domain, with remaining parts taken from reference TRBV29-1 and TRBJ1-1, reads SAVISQKPSRDICQRGTSLTIQCQVDSQVTMMFWYRQQPGQSLTLIATANQGSEATYESGFVIDKFPISRPNLTFSTLTVSNMSPEDSSIYLCSVDWGSGTEAFFGQGTRLTVV.

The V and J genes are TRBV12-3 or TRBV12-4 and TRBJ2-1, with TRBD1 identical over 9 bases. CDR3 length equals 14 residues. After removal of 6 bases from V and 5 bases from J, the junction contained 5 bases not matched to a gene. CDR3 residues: CASSRRTGDNEQFF. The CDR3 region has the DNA TGTGCCAGCAGCAGGCGGACAGGGGACAATGAGCAGTTCTTC.

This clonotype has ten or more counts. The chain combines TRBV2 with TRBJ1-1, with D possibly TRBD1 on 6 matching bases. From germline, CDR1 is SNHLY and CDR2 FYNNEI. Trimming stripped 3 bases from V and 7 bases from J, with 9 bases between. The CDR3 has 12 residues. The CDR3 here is CASSDGGSEAFF. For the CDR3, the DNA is TGTGCCAGCAGTGATGGGGGCAGTGAAGCTTTCTTT.

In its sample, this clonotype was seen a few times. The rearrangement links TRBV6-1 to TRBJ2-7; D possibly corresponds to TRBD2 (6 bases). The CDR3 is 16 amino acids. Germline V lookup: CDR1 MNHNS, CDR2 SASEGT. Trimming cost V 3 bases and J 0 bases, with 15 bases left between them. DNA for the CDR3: TGTGCCAGCAGTGAGATTGCGGGACCGACCTCCTACGAGCAGTACTTC. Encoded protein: CASSEIAGPTSYEQYF.

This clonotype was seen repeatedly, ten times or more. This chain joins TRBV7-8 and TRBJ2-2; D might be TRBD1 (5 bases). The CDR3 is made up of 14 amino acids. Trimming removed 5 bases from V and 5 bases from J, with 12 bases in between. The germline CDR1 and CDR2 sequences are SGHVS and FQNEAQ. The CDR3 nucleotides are TGTGCCAGCAGCCTCGCAGGGTGGACCGGGGAGCTGTTTTTT. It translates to CASSLAGWTGELFF.